Shown below are 12 T cell receptor beta chains from a single sample sequenced in a study of T cell responses to AZD1222 COVID-19 vaccine. Data came from immunoSEQ multiplex PCR; TCRdb stores just in-frame clones and leaves some out. The data hold about 170,000 clones, with around 89% observed a single time. This sample comprised peripheral blood, obtained 28 days after the second dose of the MenACWY control vaccine. The receptors were sampled from an adult who received the MenACWY meningococcal vaccine as a control.

This rearrangement joins TRBV19 to TRBJ1-1; D remains unclear. The CDR3 is 13 amino acids. From germline, CDR1 is LNHDA and CDR2 SQIVND (reference sequence). V was trimmed by 7 bases and J by 7 bases, leaving 16 bases between them. In DNA form, the CDR3 reads TGTGCCAGTAACTTAAACAGAGATGGTGAAGCTTTCTTT. It codes for CASNLNRDGEAFF.

The chain has TRBV5-1 and TRBJ2-1; a possible D gene is TRBD2 (6 bases). The germline V and J ends were trimmed by 3 bases and 2 bases, with 15 bases remaining between them. CDR3 length: 16 amino acids. Germline lookup yields CDR1 SGHRS and CDR2 YFSETQ. In DNA, the CDR3 is TGCGCCAGCAGCTGGTGGATCGCGGGGACCTACAATGAGCAGTTCTTC. It is translated as CASSWWIAGTYNEQFF.

The chain carries TRBV4-3 and TRBJ1-3; no reliable D call. Germline assignment: CDR1 LGHNA and CDR2 YSLEER. The V end lost 5 bases, the J end lost 8 bases, and 16 bases lay between the germline ends. The CDR3 extends over 14 amino acids. The CDR3 reads CASSSQRARDTIYF. The CDR3 DNA reads TGCGCCAGCAGCTCCCAGAGGGCGAGGGACACCATATATTTT.

This sequence joins TRBV10-2 and TRBJ1-4; D is undetermined. Germline lookup yields CDR1 WSHSY and CDR2 SAAADI. The CDR3 runs to 15 residues. V shed 6 bases and J shed 7 bases, with 18 bases lying between them. CDR3 protein: CASRDLSDGSEKLFF. The CDR3 coding sequence is TGCGCCAGCAGGGATTTATCGGACGGTTCTGAAAAACTGTTTTTT.

This chain uses TRBV9 with TRBJ1-1; weak D call: TRBD1 (6 bases). Germline V CDR1 and CDR2: SGDLS, YYNGEE. The CDR3 contains 15 residues. The V end lost 0 bases, the J end lost 4 bases, and 13 bases lay between the germline ends. The CDR3 reads CASSVGWGLGTEAFF. The CDR3, as DNA: TGTGCCAGCAGCGTAGGATGGGGGCTCGGCACTGAAGCTTTCTTT.

This clone showed up just once. The genes are TRBV5-6 and TRBJ2-7; D is possibly TRBD1 or TRBD2 (5 bases each). The V gene's germline CDR1 is SGHDT and CDR2 YYEEEE. Trimming removed 7 bases at V and 2 bases at J, with 10 bases between. CDR3 length: 12 residues. As DNA, the CDR3 is TGTGCCAGCGGGACCCAACCCTACGAGCAGTACTTC. Translation: CASGTQPYEQYF.

V usage is TRBV28 and J usage is TRBJ2-7; TRBD1 aligns across 8 bases. This CDR3 comprises 18 residues. Germline V gene data show CDR1 as MDHEN and CDR2 as SYDVKM. V shed 3 bases and J 0 bases; nucleotides not matched to a gene: 13. The CDR3 region has the DNA TGTGCCAGCAGTTTTTGGGGGGCTAGGACAGGGCCCTCCTACGAGCAGTACTTC. Amino acids: CASSFWGARTGPSYEQYF.

The V gene is TRBV27, the J gene TRBJ1-6; the match to TRBD1 covers 8 bases. CDR3 length: 14 amino acids. V was clipped by 4 bases and J by 8 bases; unmatched bases: 4. Germline V CDR1 and CDR2: MNHEY, SMNVEV (reference sequence). Here the CDR3 DNA reads TGTGCCAGCAGTTCGGGACAGGATTATTCACCCCTCCACTTT. Protein product: CASSSGQDYSPLHF.

This rearrangement joins TRBV21-1 to TRBJ1-2; the table's D call TRBD1 went unverified against the DNA. TRBV21-1 is a known pseudogene. The CDR3 spans 13 residues. The CDR3 nucleotides are TGTGCCAGCAGCGAGACACCTAACTATGGCTACACCTTC. Translated: CASSETPNYGYTF.

The V call is TRBV29-1, the J call TRBJ2-7; the D gene is possibly TRBD1 (6 bases). Between the trimmed V and J ends, which lost 1 base and 7 bases, there was a span of 17 bases. Per the germline V gene, CDR1 is SQVTM and CDR2 is ANQGSEA. CDR3 length equals 14 residues. CDR3 loop: CSVEAPLTGREQYF. CDR3 in DNA: TGCAGCGTTGAAGCCCCCCTCACAGGGCGGGAGCAGTACTTC.

This clone has just a few counts. The rearrangement joins TRBV5-5 to TRBJ1-1, with a possible D match to TRBD1 (6 bases). The germline V gene has CDR1 SGHKS and CDR2 YYEKEE (reference sequence). This CDR3 is 12 amino acids long. The V end was cut by 4 bases, the J end by 8 bases, with 12 bases between. The CDR3: CASSLVGQEAFF. Written as DNA, the CDR3 is TGTGCCAGCAGCCTAGTCGGACAGGAAGCTTTCTTT.

Notes on this clone: Different DNA sequences within this sample yield the same CDR3. The CDR3 loop is CASSLGRGYNQPQHF. The CDR3 bases are TGTGCCAGCAGTTTGGGGAGAGGATACAATCAGCCCCAGCATTTT. The chain has TRBV28 and TRBJ1-5; D ambiguous. CDR3 size: 15 residues. The V end was cut by 3 bases, the J end by 3 bases, with 12 bases between. Germline values: CDR1 MDHEN, CDR2 SYDVKM. Variable domain in full (rest from reference TRBV28 and TRBJ1-5): DVKVTQSSRYLVKRTGEKVFLECVQDMDHENMFWYRQDPGLGLRLIYFSYDVKMKEKGDIPEGYSVSREKKERFSLILESASTNQTSMYLCASSLGRGYNQPQHFGDGTRLSIL.